This note documents a single T cell receptor beta chain sequence. The data belong to a study of blood T cell repertoires in COVID-19. Overall study: Both acute and convalescent COVID-19 samples were obtained from the United States, Italy and Spain. PBMCs, B-cell-depleted T cells, or T cells were the source of the cDNA or gDNA that made up the material.

Germline V CDR1 and CDR2: MNHNS, SASEGT. V gave up 8 bases and J gave up 1 base; unmatched junction bases: 21. This CDR3 contains 21 residues. Original methodology: Estimation of nucleated cell counts relied on the amplification of reference gene primers. This table comes from immunoSEQ multiplex PCR, and its TCRdb copy is limited to in-frame clones, with some not included. Clone size and V and J calls were adopted from that table, with D and trimming inferred from the DNA. The sample has fewer than 250,000 clones, around 83% seen once. This TCR was recovered from a woman between 45 and 60 years old with acute or convalescent COVID-19. The sequenced sample was peripheral blood. V usage is TRBV6-1 and J usage is TRBJ2-1, with 12 nucleotides matching TRBD2. This CDR3 is CASVEGGGRTSGMGSYNEQFF. The CDR3 DNA reads as TGTGCCAGCGTTGAAGGGGGCGGGAGGACTAGCGGGATGGGGTCCTACAATGAGCAGTTCTTC.